This entry is about one TCR beta chain. The data derive from a study of cytomegalovirus exposure and HLA in healthy donors. The length of the CDR3 is 15 residues. V lost 7 bases, J lost 0 bases, and 3 bases stayed unmatched. Germline V gene lookup returns CDR1 LNHDA and CDR2 SQIVND (reference sequence). PCR primers comprised 60 Vbeta and 13 Jbeta primers. Using immunoSEQ multiplex PCR, the repertoire was profiled, and TCRdb retains in-frame clones only, with some absent. The sample holds about 150,000 clones, more than 70% seen once. The sequence came from a woman aged 40 to 50 in good health and CMV-seropositive. The sample taken for sequencing was PBMCs. The chain joins TRBV19 to TRBJ2-6; 7 bases are a match to TRBD1. CDR3 region: CASNRQGSGANVLTF. Here the CDR3 DNA reads TGTGCCAGTAACAGACAGGGCTCTGGGGCCAACGTCCTGACTTTC.